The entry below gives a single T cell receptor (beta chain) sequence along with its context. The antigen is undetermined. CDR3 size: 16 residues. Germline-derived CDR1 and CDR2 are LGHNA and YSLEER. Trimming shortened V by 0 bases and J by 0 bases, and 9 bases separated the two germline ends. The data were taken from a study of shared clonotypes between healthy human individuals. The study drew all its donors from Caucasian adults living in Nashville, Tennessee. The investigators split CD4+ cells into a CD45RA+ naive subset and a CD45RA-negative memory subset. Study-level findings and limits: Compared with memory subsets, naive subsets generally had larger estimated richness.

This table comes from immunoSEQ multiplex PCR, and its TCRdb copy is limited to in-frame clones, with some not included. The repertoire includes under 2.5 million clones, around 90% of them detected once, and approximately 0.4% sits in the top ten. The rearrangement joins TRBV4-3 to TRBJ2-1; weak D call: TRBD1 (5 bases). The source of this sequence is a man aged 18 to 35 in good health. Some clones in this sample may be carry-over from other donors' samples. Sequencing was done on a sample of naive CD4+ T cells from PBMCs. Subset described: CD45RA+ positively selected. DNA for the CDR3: TGCGCCAGCAGCCAAGAGGGGCAGGCCTCCTACAATGAGCAGTTCTTC. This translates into CASSQEGQASYNEQFF.